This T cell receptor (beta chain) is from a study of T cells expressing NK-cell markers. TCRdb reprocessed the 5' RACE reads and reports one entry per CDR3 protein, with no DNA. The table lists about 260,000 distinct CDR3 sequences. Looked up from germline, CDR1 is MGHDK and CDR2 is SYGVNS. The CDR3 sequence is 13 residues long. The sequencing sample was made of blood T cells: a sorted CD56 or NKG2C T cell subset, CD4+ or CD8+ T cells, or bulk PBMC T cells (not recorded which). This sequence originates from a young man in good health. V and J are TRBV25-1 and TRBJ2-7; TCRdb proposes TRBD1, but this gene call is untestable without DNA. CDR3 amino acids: CASSDDSRSQQYF.